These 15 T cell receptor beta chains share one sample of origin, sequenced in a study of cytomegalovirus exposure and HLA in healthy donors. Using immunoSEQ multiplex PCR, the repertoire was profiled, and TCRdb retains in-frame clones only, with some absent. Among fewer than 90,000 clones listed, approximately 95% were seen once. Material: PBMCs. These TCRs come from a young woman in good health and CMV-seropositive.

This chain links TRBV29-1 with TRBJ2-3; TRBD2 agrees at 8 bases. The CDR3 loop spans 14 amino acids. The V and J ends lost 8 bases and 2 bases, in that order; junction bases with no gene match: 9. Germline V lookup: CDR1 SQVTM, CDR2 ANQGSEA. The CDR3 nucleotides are TGCAGCACCCTTAGCGGGGCCCTCACAGATACGCAGTATTTT. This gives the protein CSTLSGALTDTQYF.

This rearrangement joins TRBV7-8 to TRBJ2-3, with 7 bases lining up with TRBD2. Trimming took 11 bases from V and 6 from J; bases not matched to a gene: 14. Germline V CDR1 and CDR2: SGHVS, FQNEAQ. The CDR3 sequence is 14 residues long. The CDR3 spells CALTDGTKWDTQYF. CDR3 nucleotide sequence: TGTGCCCTTACCGACGGGACTAAGTGGGATACGCAGTATTTT.

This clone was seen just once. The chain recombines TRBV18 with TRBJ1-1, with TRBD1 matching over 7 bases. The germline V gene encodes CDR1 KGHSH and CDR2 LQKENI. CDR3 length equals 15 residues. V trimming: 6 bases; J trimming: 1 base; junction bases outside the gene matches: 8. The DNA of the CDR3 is TGTGCCAGCTCCCGGGGCGGGACAGAGAACACTGAAGCTTTCTTT. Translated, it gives CASSRGGTENTEAFF.

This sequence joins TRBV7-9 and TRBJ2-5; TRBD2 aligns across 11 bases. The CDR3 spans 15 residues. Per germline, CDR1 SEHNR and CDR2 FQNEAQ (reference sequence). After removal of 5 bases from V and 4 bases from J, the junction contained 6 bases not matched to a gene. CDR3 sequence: CASSPGLAALETQYF. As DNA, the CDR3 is TGTGCCAGCAGCCCGGGACTAGCGGCCCTAGAGACCCAGTACTTC.

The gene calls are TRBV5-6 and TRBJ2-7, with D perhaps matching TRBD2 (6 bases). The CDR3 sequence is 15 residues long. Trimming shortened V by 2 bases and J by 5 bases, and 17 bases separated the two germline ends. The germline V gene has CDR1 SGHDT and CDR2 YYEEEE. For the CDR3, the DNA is TGTGCCAGCAGCTTTAGGTTCCGGGGGTTGGACGAGCAGTACTTC. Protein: CASSFRFRGLDEQYF.

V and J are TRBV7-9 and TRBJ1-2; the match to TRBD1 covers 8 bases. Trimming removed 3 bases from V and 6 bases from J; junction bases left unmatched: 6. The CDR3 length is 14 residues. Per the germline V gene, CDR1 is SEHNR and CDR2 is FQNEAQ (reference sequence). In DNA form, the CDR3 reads TGTGCCAGCAGCTTCGGACAGGGAATAGATGGCTACACCTTC. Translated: CASSFGQGIDGYTF.

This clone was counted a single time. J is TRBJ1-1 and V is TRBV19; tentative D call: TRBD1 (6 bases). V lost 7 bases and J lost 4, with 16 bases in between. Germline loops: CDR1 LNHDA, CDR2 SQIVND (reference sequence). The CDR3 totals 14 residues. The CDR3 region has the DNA TGTGCCAGTAAGTTCCAGGGGTTGGCCACTGAAGCTTTCTTT. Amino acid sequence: CASKFQGLATEAFF.

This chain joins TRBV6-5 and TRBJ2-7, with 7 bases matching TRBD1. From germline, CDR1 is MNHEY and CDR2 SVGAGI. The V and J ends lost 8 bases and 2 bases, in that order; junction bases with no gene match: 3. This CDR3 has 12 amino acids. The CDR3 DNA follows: TGTGCCAGCGGGGACAGTACCTACGAGCAGTACTTC. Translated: CASGDSTYEQYF.

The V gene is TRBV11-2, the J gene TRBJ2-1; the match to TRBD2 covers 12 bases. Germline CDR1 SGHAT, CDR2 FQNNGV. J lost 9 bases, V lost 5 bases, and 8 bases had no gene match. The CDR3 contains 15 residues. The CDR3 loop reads CASSVRLAGVPEQFF. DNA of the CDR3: TGTGCCAGCAGCGTAAGACTAGCGGGAGTTCCTGAGCAGTTCTTC.

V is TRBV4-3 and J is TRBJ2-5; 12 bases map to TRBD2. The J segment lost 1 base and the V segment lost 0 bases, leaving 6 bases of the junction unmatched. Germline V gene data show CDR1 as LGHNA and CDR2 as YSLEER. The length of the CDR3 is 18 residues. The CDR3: CASSQDPTSGGFQETQYF. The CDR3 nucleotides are TGCGCCAGCAGCCAAGATCCCACTAGCGGGGGGTTCCAAGAGACCCAGTACTTC.

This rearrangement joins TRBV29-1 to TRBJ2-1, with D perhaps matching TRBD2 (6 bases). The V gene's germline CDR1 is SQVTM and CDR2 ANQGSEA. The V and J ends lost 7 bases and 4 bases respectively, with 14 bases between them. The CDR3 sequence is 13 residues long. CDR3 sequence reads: CSGERVLYNEQFF. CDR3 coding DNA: TGCAGCGGGGAGCGGGTACTGTACAATGAGCAGTTCTTC.

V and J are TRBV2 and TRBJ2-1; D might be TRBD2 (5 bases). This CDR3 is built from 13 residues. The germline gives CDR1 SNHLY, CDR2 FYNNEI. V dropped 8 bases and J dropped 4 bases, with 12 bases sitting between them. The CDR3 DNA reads TGTGCCAGCGTCAGCTCGGGGTACAATGAGCAGTTCTTC. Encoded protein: CASVSSGYNEQFF.

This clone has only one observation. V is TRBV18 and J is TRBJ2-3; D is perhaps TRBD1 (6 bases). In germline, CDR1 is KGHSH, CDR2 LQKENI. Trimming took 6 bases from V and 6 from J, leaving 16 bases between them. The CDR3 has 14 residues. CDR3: CASSPSGATDTQYF. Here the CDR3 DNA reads TGTGCCAGCTCTCCGTCAGGGGCCACGGATACGCAGTATTTT.

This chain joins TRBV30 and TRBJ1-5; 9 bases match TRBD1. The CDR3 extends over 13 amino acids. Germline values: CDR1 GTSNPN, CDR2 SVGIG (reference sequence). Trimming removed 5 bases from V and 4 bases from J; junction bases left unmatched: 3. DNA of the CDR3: TGTGCCTGGGCGACAGGGGGGAATCAGCCCCAGCATTTT. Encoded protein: CAWATGGNQPQHF.

The CDR3 DNA sequence: TGTGCCTGGAGCCGCCGGGGAGCAACCTACAATGAGCAGTTCTTC. This encodes CAWSRRGATYNEQFF. The chain has TRBV30 and TRBJ2-1; D possibly corresponds to TRBD2 (5 bases). Germline V gives CDR1 GTSNPN, CDR2 SVGIG (reference sequence). The CDR3 sequence is 15 residues long. V lost 3 bases and J 2 bases, leaving 14 bases between the germline ends.